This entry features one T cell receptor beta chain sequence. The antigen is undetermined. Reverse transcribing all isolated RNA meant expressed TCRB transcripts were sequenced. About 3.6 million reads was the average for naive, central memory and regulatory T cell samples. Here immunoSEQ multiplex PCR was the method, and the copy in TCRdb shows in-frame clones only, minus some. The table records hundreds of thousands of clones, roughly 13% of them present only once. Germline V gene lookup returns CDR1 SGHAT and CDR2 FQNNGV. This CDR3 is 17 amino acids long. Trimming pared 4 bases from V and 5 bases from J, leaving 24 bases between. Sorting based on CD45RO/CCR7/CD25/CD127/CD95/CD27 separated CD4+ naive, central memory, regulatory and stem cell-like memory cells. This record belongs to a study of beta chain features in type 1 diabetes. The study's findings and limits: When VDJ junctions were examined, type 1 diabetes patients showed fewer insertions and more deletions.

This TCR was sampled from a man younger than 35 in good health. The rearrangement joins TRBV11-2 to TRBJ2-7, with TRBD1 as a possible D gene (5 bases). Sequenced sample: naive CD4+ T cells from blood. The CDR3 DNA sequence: TGTGCCAGCAGCTCAATCAGCCGCCACAGGCCGAATGACGAGCAGTACTTC. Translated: CASSSISRHRPNDEQYF. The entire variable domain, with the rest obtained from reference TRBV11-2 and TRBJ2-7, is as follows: EAGVAQSPRYKIIEKRQSVAFWCNPISGHATLYWYQQILGQGPKLLIQFQNNGVVDDSQLPKDRFSAERLKGVDSTLKIQPAKLEDSAVYLCASSSISRHRPNDEQYFGPGTRLTVT.